The entry below describes one TCR beta chain. The antigen is undetermined. The data derive from a study of cytomegalovirus exposure and HLA in healthy donors. Turning to the study itself: Early release data held 75 million to 100 million unique TCRs from HLA-typed donors. Findings and caveats of the study: Presence/absence analyses assumed roughly uniform sequencing depth across donors, which may not hold. A later analysis linked about 17,000 TCR beta sequences to HLA alleles at 0.05 false discovery rate. Trimming of TCR beta V- and J-genes showed a link, identified in a later analysis, to a missense DCLRE1C variant.

The V gene lost 4 bases and the J gene lost 5 bases, with 19 bases spanning the gap. The germline V gene has CDR1 SGHNT and CDR2 YYREEE (reference sequence). The CDR3 runs to 15 residues. 60 Vbeta and 13 Jbeta primers were used in PCR. The table came from immunoSEQ multiplex PCR; TCRdb's copy has only in-frame clones and leaves some out. The sample yields tens of thousands of clones, approximately 70% seen once. This receptor was obtained from a woman aged 50 to 60 in good health and CMV-seropositive. Sample: PBMCs. V and J are TRBV5-4 and TRBJ2-7, with D possibly TRBD2 on 5 matching bases. The CDR3 nucleotides read TGTGCCAGCAGCACACCATCCAAGTCCGGGAACGAGCAGTACTTC. This codes for CASSTPSKSGNEQYF.